Listed here are 21 T cell receptor beta chains from one sample, sequenced in a study of cytomegalovirus exposure and HLA in healthy donors. It was with 60 Vbeta and 13 Jbeta primers that the PCR ran. Libraries were prepared by immunoSEQ multiplex PCR; TCRdb keeps only in-frame clonotypes and omits some of them. Of over 150,000 clones listed, under 90% are singletons. Sequencing was done on a sample of PBMCs. These receptors were obtained from a boy between 2 and 15 years old in good health and CMV-seronegative.

The gene calls are TRBV4-1 and TRBJ2-3, with D perhaps TRBD2 (5 bases). This CDR3 contains 17 residues. Germline assignment: CDR1 MGHRA and CDR2 YSYEKL. V was shortened by 0 bases and J by 5 bases, with 18 bases between the two germline ends. The CDR3 coding sequence is TGCGCCAGCAGCCAAGATGGAGGCCGGCAAGGGATAGATACGCAGTATTTT. Protein: CASSQDGGRQGIDTQYF.

As for this clone: One end of the junction is discordant with germline, which a read error may explain. This chain uses TRBV5-8 with TRBJ2-7; the D gene is possibly TRBD1 (6 bases). The V gene's germline CDR1 is SGHTS and CDR2 YDEGEE. CDR3 length: 16 amino acids. CDR3 region: CASSRRGQFNPYEQCF. The CDR3 DNA reads as TGTGCCAGCAGCCGCCGAGGACAGTTTAACCCCTACGAGCAGTGCTTC. The full variable domain, completed using reference TRBV5-8 and TRBJ2-7, is EAGVTQSPTHLIKTRGQQATLRCSPISGHTSVYWYQQALGLGLQFLLWYDEGEERNRGNFPPRFSGRQFPNYSSELNVNALELEDSALYLCASSRRGQFNPYEQCFGPGTRLTVT.

The chain uses TRBV4-3 and TRBJ2-5; 7 bases map to TRBD2. V shed 1 base, J shed 5 bases, and the junction held 13 bases outside the gene matches. The CDR3 has 17 amino acids. Germline CDR1 LGHNA, CDR2 YSLEER. The DNA for the CDR3 is TGCGCCAGCAGCCAAGGAATCGGGGGAGGGTGGGTCGAGACCCAGTACTTC. Protein sequence: CASSQGIGGGWVETQYF.

The J gene is TRBJ1-2, the V gene TRBV7-9; D might be TRBD1 (6 bases). This CDR3 has 14 residues. Trimming left V 5 bases short and J 8 bases short, with 18 bases between. Germline loops: CDR1 SEHNR, CDR2 FQNEAQ (reference sequence). The DNA for the CDR3 is TGTGCCAGCAGCCCATCGGGGGGGGCAAAAGGCTACACCTTC. Translation: CASSPSGGAKGYTF. Looking up the rest from reference TRBV7-9 and TRBJ1-2 gives the full variable domain: DTGVSQNPRHKITKRGQNVTFRCDPISEHNRLYWYRQTLGQGPEFLTYFQNEAQLEKSRLLSDRFSAERPKGSFSTLEIQRTEQGDSAMYLCASSPSGGAKGYTFGSGTRLTVV.

The gene calls are TRBV11-2 and TRBJ1-1; D uncertain. The germline V gene encodes CDR1 SGHAT and CDR2 FQNNGV. The CDR3 is 15 amino acids. The V end was cut by 5 bases, the J end by 4 bases, with 17 bases between. The CDR3 region has the DNA TGTGCCAGCAGCCTCCTGAAGAAGCGTAGCACTGAAGCTTTCTTT. Its translation: CASSLLKKRSTEAFF. The variable domain in full, with the rest retrieved from reference TRBV11-2 and TRBJ1-1, is EAGVAQSPRYKIIEKRQSVAFWCNPISGHATLYWYQQILGQGPKLLIQFQNNGVVDDSQLPKDRFSAERLKGVDSTLKIQPAKLEDSAVYLCASSLLKKRSTEAFFGQGTRLTVV.

The chain has TRBV2 and TRBJ2-7, with TRBD1 identical over 7 bases. Looked up from germline, CDR1 is SNHLY and CDR2 is FYNNEI. V gave up 0 bases and J gave up 0 bases; unmatched junction bases: 2. This CDR3 has 15 amino acids. CDR3 region: CASSEARDSSYEQYF. CDR3 DNA: TGTGCCAGCAGTGAAGCCCGGGACAGCTCCTACGAGCAGTACTTC.

V usage is TRBV23-1 and J usage is TRBJ2-2; 7 nucleotides align to TRBD1. TRBV23-1 is given ORF status, its function remaining uncertain. This CDR3 has 16 residues. Trimming removed 6 bases from V and 1 base from J; junction bases left unmatched: 8. CDR3 sequence reads: CASSPVGQKNTGELFF. In DNA, the CDR3 is TGCGCCAGCAGCCCTGTGGGACAGAAGAACACCGGGGAGCTGTTTTTT.

In the case of this clone: Other DNA sequences from this sample encode an identical CDR3 as well. The chain recombines TRBV7-3 with TRBJ1-1, with 7 bases matching TRBD1. The ends lost 5 bases at V and 8 bases at J; junction bases unmatched: 11. Germline assignment: CDR1 SGHTA and CDR2 FQGTGA. The CDR3 runs to 14 residues. The CDR3 protein is CASSPTRDSYEAFF. The CDR3 DNA sequence: TGTGCCAGCAGCCCCACCCGGGACAGCTACGAAGCTTTCTTT.

Concerning this clone: At one of its ends the junction is not consistent with the germline gene, which may arise from a read error. The chain carries TRBV9 and TRBJ2-5; tentatively, D is TRBD2 (5 bases). This CDR3 region has 14 residues. The germline CDR1 and CDR2 sequences are SGDLS and YYNGEE. The DNA of the CDR3 is TGTGCCAACAGCGTAGCGCCGGGACAAGAGACCCAGTACTTC. Its translation: CANSVAPGQETQYF. The full variable domain, its missing parts supplied by reference TRBV9 and TRBJ2-5, is DSGVTQTPKHLITATGQRVTLRCSPRSGDLSVYWYQQSLDQGLQFLIQYYNGEERAKGNILERFSAQQFPDLHSELNLSSLELGDSALYFCANSVAPGQETQYFGPGTRLLVL.

This clone occurred a few times. This CDR3 is CASSLAVAGFQETQYF. The CDR3 bases are TGCGCCAGCAGCTTGGCTGTAGCGGGGTTTCAAGAGACCCAGTACTTC. V gene TRBV5-1 combines with J gene TRBJ2-5; 8 nucleotides line up with TRBD2. Unmatched junction bases numbered 6, after V lost 0 bases and J lost 2 bases. Germline V CDR1 and CDR2: SGHRS, YFSETQ. CDR3 size: 16 residues.

The V gene is TRBV19, the J gene TRBJ2-2, with TRBD2 matching over 9 bases. The CDR3 consists of 17 residues. Germline V CDR1 and CDR2: LNHDA, SQIVND (reference sequence). The V gene end was trimmed by 3 bases and the J gene end by 5 bases; junction bases not matched to a gene: 10. CDR3 nucleotide sequence: TGTGCCAGTAGTATTCTGGCGGGGGGGCGCAGGACCGGGGAGCTGTTTTTT. The encoded protein is CASSILAGGRRTGELFF.

The chain recombines TRBV7-2 with TRBJ2-2; TRBD1 might be the D (5 bases). V gave up 5 bases and J gave up 3 bases, with 10 bases separating them. Germline CDR1 and CDR2: SGHTA and FQGNSA. This CDR3 spans 14 amino acids. The DNA of the CDR3 is TGTGCCAGCAGCCCCGACAGACACACCGGGGAGCTGTTTTTT. Its translation: CASSPDRHTGELFF.

This chain connects TRBV18 to TRBJ1-2; D call uncertain. CDR1 and CDR2 from the germline V gene are KGHSH and LQKENI. Trimming took 0 bases from V and 3 from J, leaving 11 bases between them. This CDR3 is built from 15 residues. The CDR3 DNA sequence: TGTGCCAGCTCACCACCCGGGAGGGATTACTATGGCTACACCTTC. Protein product: CASSPPGRDYYGYTF.

V gene TRBV2 combines with J gene TRBJ1-2, with D hard to call. Germline CDR1 SNHLY, CDR2 FYNNEI. Trimming shortened V by 3 bases and J by 8 bases, and 19 bases separated the two germline ends. CDR3 length: 15 residues. CDR3 sequence (DNA): TGTGCCAGCAGTGATGGAGGAGACGGTTTTTGGGGCTACACCTTC. It codes for CASSDGGDGFWGYTF.

This sequence joins TRBV19 and TRBJ2-2; D might be TRBD2 (7 bases). This CDR3 has 12 amino acids. The V gene's germline CDR1 is LNHDA and CDR2 SQIVND (reference sequence). Deletions cut 8 bases from V and 7 bases from J, with 11 bases between. The CDR3 is CASGGAGGELFF. Written as DNA, the CDR3 is TGTGCCAGTGGGGGGGCAGGCGGGGAGCTGTTTTTT.

In nucleotides, the CDR3 is TGCAGCGTTGTCCGGACAGCGAACACTGAAGCTTTCTTT. It encodes CSVVRTANTEAFF. V and J are TRBV29-1 and TRBJ1-1, with D perhaps TRBD1 (6 bases). The CDR3 contains 13 residues. CDR1 and CDR2 (germline): SQVTM, ANQGSEA. V shed 4 bases and J shed 1 base, with 10 bases lying between them.

The chain recombines TRBV28 with TRBJ1-2; TRBD1 is a possible D gene (6 bases). V lost 7 bases, J lost 1 base, and 16 bases lay in between. CDR3 size: 15 residues. Looked up from germline, CDR1 is MDHEN and CDR2 is SYDVKM. The CDR3 protein is CASIQGDAINYGYTF. The CDR3 DNA follows: TGTGCCAGCATACAGGGAGACGCTATTAACTATGGCTACACCTTC.

This clone has only one observation. The V call is TRBV11-2, the J call TRBJ1-1, with D possibly TRBD1 on 5 matching bases. The CDR3 is 15 residues long. The V end was cut by 2 bases, the J end by 1 base, with 11 bases between. Germline V CDR1 and CDR2: SGHAT, FQNNGV. The CDR3 protein is CASSLRGSGNTEAFF. CDR3 in DNA: TGTGCCAGCAGCTTAAGGGGTTCAGGGAACACTGAAGCTTTCTTT.

The chain uses TRBV6-1 and TRBJ1-1, with no clear D. V was cut by 2 bases and J by 13 bases, with 17 bases left in between. The germline V gene encodes CDR1 MNHNS and CDR2 SASEGT. This CDR3 contains 13 residues. CDR3 nucleotides: TGTGCCAGCAGTGAACGGAGGACGACCTTGGGTTTCTTT. Amino acids: CASSERRTTLGFF.

V usage is TRBV5-4 and J usage is TRBJ1-1; 10 bases line up with TRBD1. The CDR3 covers 14 residues. The trim removed 3 bases at V and 7 bases at J, leaving 6 bases unmatched. Germline V lookup: CDR1 SGHNT, CDR2 YYREEE (reference sequence). CDR3 amino acids: CASSSDRDRGEAFF. The CDR3 DNA follows: TGTGCCAGCAGCTCGGACCGGGACAGGGGTGAAGCTTTCTTT.

V is TRBV6-6 and J is TRBJ2-7, with TRBD1 identical over 7 bases. V dropped 7 bases and J dropped 0; count of bases not matched to a gene: 3. CDR1 MNHNY and CDR2 SVGAGI come from the germline V gene (reference sequence). The CDR3 loop spans 13 amino acids. For the CDR3, the DNA is TGTGCCAGCATTGGGGACAGCTCCTACGAGCAGTACTTC. This gives the protein CASIGDSSYEQYF.